One sample yielded the 24 T cell receptor beta chains listed below, sequenced in a study of cytomegalovirus exposure and HLA in healthy donors. PCR amplification relied on 60 Vbeta primers (plus 13 Jbeta primers). Sequencing was performed with immunoSEQ multiplex PCR; in TCRdb, only in-frame clones are kept and a portion is missing. The sample records roughly 180,000 clones, less than 85% being singletons. Material: PBMCs. These receptors all come from a boy younger than 10 in good health and CMV-seronegative.

The J gene is TRBJ1-2, the V gene TRBV6-1; D not certain. The CDR3 covers 13 residues. V dropped 8 bases and J dropped 5 bases, with 15 bases sitting between them. Germline CDR1 reads MNHNS; CDR2 reads SASEGT. The CDR3: CASGPTAGYGYTF. The CDR3 nucleotides are TGTGCCAGCGGACCCACTGCGGGTTATGGCTACACCTTC.

This clone was detected only a few times. The gene calls are TRBV2 and TRBJ1-6; a weak D match, TRBD1 (5 bases). The germline V and J ends were trimmed by 3 bases and 8 bases, with 11 bases remaining between them. The CDR3 length is 14 residues. CDR1 and CDR2 (germline): SNHLY, FYNNEI. DNA for the CDR3: TGTGCCAGCAGTGACACCAGACAGTATTCACCCCTCCACTTT. Protein: CASSDTRQYSPLHF.

V usage is TRBV6-5 and J usage is TRBJ1-1; possibly TRBD1 for D (5 bases). The CDR3 totals 14 residues. Germline loops: CDR1 MNHEY, CDR2 SVGAGI. The V end lost 6 bases, the J end lost 1 base, and 12 bases lay between the germline ends. CDR3 sequence reads: CASRKGQTNTEAFF. CDR3 nucleotide sequence: TGTGCCAGCAGGAAGGGGCAGACGAACACTGAAGCTTTCTTT.

The rearrangement joins TRBV18 to TRBJ1-2, with 7 bases fitting TRBD1. The CDR3 covers 14 residues. Germline CDR1 is KGHSH and CDR2 is LQKENI. Trimming at V came to 3 bases and at J to 5 bases, leaving 6 bases not matched to a gene. The CDR3 nucleotides are TGTGCCAGCTCACCTGACAGGGTCGGATATGGCTACACCTTC. Its translation: CASSPDRVGYGYTF.

Regarding this clone: A junction end diverges from the germline sequence, so it may reflect a read error. The J gene is TRBJ2-1, the V gene TRBV28, with a possible D match to TRBD2 (6 bases). Germline values: CDR1 MDHEN, CDR2 SYDVKM. CDR3 length equals 15 residues. This chain's CDR3 is CASSSSGTPYDEQFF. The CDR3 DNA is TGTGCCAGCAGTTCGTCCGGGACTCCCTACGATGAGCAGTTCTTC.

The V gene is TRBV9, the J gene TRBJ1-2, with TRBD1 matching 8 bases. This CDR3 is 13 amino acids long. CDR1 SGDLS and CDR2 YYNGEE come from the germline V gene. The junction had 7 bases not matched to a gene; V was cut back by 4 bases and J by 8 bases. The CDR3 region is CASSPQGAGGYTF. Written as DNA, the CDR3 is TGTGCCAGCAGCCCTCAGGGGGCGGGGGGCTACACCTTC.

This clone was recorded only once. V gene TRBV7-9 combines with J gene TRBJ1-5, with a tentative D call TRBD1 (5 bases). Trimming stripped 6 bases from V and 6 bases from J, with 15 bases between. From germline, CDR1 is SEHNR and CDR2 FQNEAQ (reference sequence). The length of the CDR3 is 14 residues. CDR3 residues: CASSPTGETQPQHF. As DNA, the CDR3 is TGTGCCAGCAGTCCAACGGGGGAGACTCAGCCCCAGCATTTT. The full variable domain, completed using reference TRBV7-9 and TRBJ1-5, is DTGVSQNPRHKITKRGQNVTFRCDPISEHNRLYWYRQTLGQGPEFLTYFQNEAQLEKSRLLSDRFSAERPKGSFSTLEIQRTEQGDSAMYLCASSPTGETQPQHFGDGTRLSIL.

The gene calls are TRBV15 and TRBJ2-5; TRBD1 is a possible D gene (5 bases). Germline V CDR1 and CDR2: LNHNV, YYDKDF (reference sequence). The V end was cut by 0 bases, the J end by 5 bases, with 22 bases between. The CDR3 has 18 amino acids. The CDR3 spells CATSRDNFVIRRVETQYF. The CDR3 region has the DNA TGTGCCACCAGCAGAGATAATTTCGTGATCCGCAGGGTGGAGACCCAGTACTTC. The variable domain in full, completed from reference TRBV15 and TRBJ2-5, reads DAMVIQNPRYQVTQFGKPVTLSCSQTLNHNVMYWYQQKSSQAPKLLFHYYDKDFNNEADTPDNFQSRRPNTSFCFLDIRSPGLGDTAMYLCATSRDNFVIRRVETQYFGPGTRLLVL.

This clone was detected once. The V call is TRBV5-4, the J call TRBJ1-2, with 8 nucleotides matching TRBD1. The CDR3 has 14 amino acids. V dropped 7 bases and J dropped 2; count of bases not matched to a gene: 7. Per germline, CDR1 SGHNT and CDR2 YYREEE (reference sequence). CDR3: CASLDRGDNYGYTF. As DNA, the CDR3 is TGTGCCAGCCTTGACAGGGGCGACAACTATGGCTACACCTTC.

The CDR3: CASGLVQGDTEAFF. The CDR3 DNA is TGTGCTAGTGGTTTGGTACAGGGGGACACTGAAGCTTTCTTT. V and J are TRBV12-5 and TRBJ1-1; 8 nucleotides align to TRBD1. The junction had 0 bases not matched to a gene; V was cut back by 0 bases and J by 3 bases. There are 14 residues in the CDR3. From germline, CDR1 is LGHNT and CDR2 FRNRAP.

The chain carries TRBV5-1 and TRBJ2-3; D not certain. The CDR3 runs 13 residues. Deletions cut 5 bases from V and 1 base from J, with 8 bases between. CDR1 is SGHRS, CDR2 YFSETQ, per germline. The CDR3 spells CASRQPGTDTQYF. For the CDR3, the DNA is TGCGCCAGCAGGCAACCGGGCACAGATACGCAGTATTTT.

Points on this clone: Other DNA variants within this sample encode the same CDR3. The chain combines TRBV19 with TRBJ1-1, with D maybe TRBD1 (5 bases). The CDR3 extends over 13 amino acids. The V end was cut by 3 bases, the J end by 1 base, with 6 bases between. Per germline, CDR1 LNHDA and CDR2 SQIVND (reference sequence). The CDR3 sequence is CASSIRGNTEAFF. Here the CDR3 DNA reads TGTGCCAGTAGTATTAGGGGGAACACTGAAGCTTTCTTT.

This chain joins TRBV7-6 and TRBJ2-3; TRBD2 agrees at 7 bases. CDR3 length: 14 amino acids. V was pared by 2 bases and J by 1 base, with 0 bases of the junction left unmatched. In germline, CDR1 is SGHVS, CDR2 FNYEAQ. The CDR3 region is CASSLSGGTDTQYF. CDR3 DNA sequence: TGTGCCAGCAGCTTAAGCGGGGGCACAGATACGCAGTATTTT. Drawing the rest from reference TRBV7-6 and TRBJ2-3, the complete variable domain is GAGVSQSPRYKVTKRGQDVALRCDPISGHVSLYWYRQALGQGPEFLTYFNYEAQQDKSGLPNDRFSAERPEGSISTLTIQRTEQRDSAMYRCASSLSGGTDTQYFGPGTRLTVL.

This chain joins TRBV5-6 and TRBJ2-3; 14 bases agree with TRBD2. With V trimmed by 1 base and J by 6 bases, 4 bases remained unmatched. The CDR3 consists of 16 residues. Germline V gives CDR1 SGHDT, CDR2 YYEEEE. The CDR3, as DNA: TGTGCCAGCAGCTTGACGGGACTAGCGGGGGTGGATACGCAGTATTTT. Translated, it gives CASSLTGLAGVDTQYF.

The V gene is TRBV11-2, the J gene TRBJ1-1; TRBD1 matches 9 bases. This CDR3 has 12 residues. CDR1 and CDR2 (germline): SGHAT, FQNNGV. V shed 4 bases and J 11 bases; nucleotides not matched to a gene: 5. The CDR3: CASSWGQGDAFF. The CDR3 bases are TGTGCCAGCAGCTGGGGACAGGGTGATGCTTTCTTT. The whole variable domain, filled in from reference TRBV11-2 and TRBJ1-1, reads EAGVAQSPRYKIIEKRQSVAFWCNPISGHATLYWYQQILGQGPKLLIQFQNNGVVDDSQLPKDRFSAERLKGVDSTLKIQPAKLEDSAVYLCASSWGQGDAFFGQGTRLTVV.

J is TRBJ2-1 and V is TRBV19; 8 nucleotides agree with TRBD1. The CDR3 is made up of 15 amino acids. The V gene end was trimmed by 4 bases and the J gene end by 2 bases; junction bases not matched to a gene: 4. Germline loops: CDR1 LNHDA, CDR2 SQIVND (reference sequence). The CDR3 nucleotides read TGTGCCAGTAGTAAGGACAGGGATCCCTACAATGAGCAGTTCTTC. It translates to CASSKDRDPYNEQFF. The whole variable domain, remainder taken from reference TRBV19 and TRBJ2-1, is DGGITQSPKYLFRKEGQNVTLSCEQNLNHDAMYWYRQDPGQGLRLIYYSQIVNDFQKGDIAEGYSVSREKKESFPLTVTSAQKNPTAFYLCASSKDRDPYNEQFFGPGTRLTVL.

This clone was counted once. The V and J genes are TRBV29-1 and TRBJ1-4, with no clear D. This CDR3 is built from 15 residues. CDR1 is SQVTM, CDR2 ANQGSEA, per germline. Trimming took 7 bases from V and 0 from J, leaving 15 bases between them. This CDR3 is CSARIHSATNEKLFF. The CDR3 DNA is TGCAGCGCCCGGATACACAGTGCAACTAATGAAAAACTGTTTTTT.

This sequence joins TRBV2 and TRBJ2-4, with D maybe TRBD2 (6 bases). This CDR3 is built from 15 residues. Looked up from germline, CDR1 is SNHLY and CDR2 is FYNNEI. With 11 bases removed from V and 0 bases from J, the gap between germline ends came to 17 bases. CDR3 sequence reads: CASQEEGIAKNIQYF. In DNA, the CDR3 is TGTGCCTCCCAGGAGGAGGGAATAGCCAAAAACATTCAGTACTTC.

The rearrangement joins TRBV19 to TRBJ1-1, with D perhaps matching TRBD1 (6 bases). Germline V gives CDR1 LNHDA, CDR2 SQIVND (reference sequence). Trimming pared 5 bases from V and 5 bases from J, leaving 12 bases between. The CDR3 covers 13 residues. CDR3 protein: CASSWAGETEAFF. DNA of the CDR3: TGTGCCAGTAGTTGGGCAGGGGAAACTGAAGCTTTCTTT.

In this sample, this clone turned up a few times. The genes are TRBV6-1 and TRBJ1-2; D is possibly TRBD1 (5 bases). Per the germline V gene, CDR1 is MNHNS and CDR2 is SASEGT. Trimming stripped 0 bases from V and 8 bases from J, with 16 bases between. The length of the CDR3 is 15 residues. CDR3 sequence reads: CASSEALDGAGGYTF. The CDR3 DNA reads as TGTGCCAGCAGTGAAGCGCTTGACGGGGCGGGGGGCTACACCTTC.

With respect to this clone: One junction end does not reproduce the germline sequence, and a read error may be involved. The chain is built from TRBV30 and TRBJ1-6; 8 positions agree with TRBD1. Germline assignment: CDR1 GTSNPN and CDR2 SVGIG (reference sequence). The CDR3 length is 15 residues. The CDR3 DNA follows: TGTGCCGGGAGGGAAGACAGGGGAGATAATTCACCCCTCCACTTT. Translated: CAGREDRGDNSPLHF. Looking up the rest from reference TRBV30 and TRBJ1-6 gives the full variable domain: SQTIHQWPATLVQPVGSPLSLECTVEGTSNPNLYWYRQAAGRGLQLLFYSVGIGQISSEVPQNLSASRPQDRQFILSSKKLLLSDSGFYLCAGREDRGDNSPLHFGNGTRLTVT.

The V and J genes are TRBV6-5 and TRBJ1-1, with a tentative D call TRBD1 (5 bases). The CDR3 spans 15 residues. Germline V gene data show CDR1 as MNHEY and CDR2 as SVGAGI. Trimming took off 4 bases at V and 3 bases at J, with 15 bases between the two ends. The CDR3, as DNA: TGTGCCAGCAGTTGTCGACAGAAAGGGGACACTGAAGCTTTCTTT. It translates to CASSCRQKGDTEAFF.

The rearrangement joins TRBV28 to TRBJ1-5, with 8 bases lining up with TRBD1. CDR1 is MDHEN, CDR2 SYDVKM, per germline. The CDR3 contains 14 residues. The J segment lost 3 bases and the V segment lost 5 bases, leaving 3 bases of the junction unmatched. The CDR3 loop reads CASSLTGDNQPQHF. The CDR3 DNA is TGTGCCAGCAGTCTGACAGGGGACAATCAGCCCCAGCATTTT.

The chain is built from TRBV30 and TRBJ2-7; D uncertain. Germline V gene data show CDR1 as GTSNPN and CDR2 as SVGIG (reference sequence). The CDR3 sequence is 11 residues long. Trimming stripped 7 bases from V and 5 bases from J, with 12 bases between. CDR3 coding DNA: TGTGCCTACCGAAGGAGCGACGAGCAGTACTTC. Amino acids: CAYRRSDEQYF. The complete variable domain, with remaining parts taken from reference TRBV30 and TRBJ2-7, reads SQTIHQWPATLVQPVGSPLSLECTVEGTSNPNLYWYRQAAGRGLQLLFYSVGIGQISSEVPQNLSASRPQDRQFILSSKKLLLSDSGFYLCAYRRSDEQYFGPGTRLTVT.